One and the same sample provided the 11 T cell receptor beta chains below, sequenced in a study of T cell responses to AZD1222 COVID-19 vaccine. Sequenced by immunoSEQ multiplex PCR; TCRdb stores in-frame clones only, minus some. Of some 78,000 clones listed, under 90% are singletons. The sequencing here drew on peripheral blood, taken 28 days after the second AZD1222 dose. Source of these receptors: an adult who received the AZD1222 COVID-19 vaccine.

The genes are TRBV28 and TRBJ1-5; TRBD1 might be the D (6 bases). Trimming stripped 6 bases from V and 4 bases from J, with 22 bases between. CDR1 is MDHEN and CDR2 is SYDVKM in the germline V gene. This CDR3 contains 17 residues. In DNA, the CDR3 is TGTGCCAGCAGCAGGAAGGGATACAGGGTACGGAATCAGCCCCAGCATTTT. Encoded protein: CASSRKGYRVRNQPQHF.

CDR3 coding DNA: TGCGCCAGCAGCCAAGCCGAGACTTCCCTCAAGAACACCGGGGAGCTGTTTTTT. Protein product: CASSQAETSLKNTGELFF. The rearrangement joins TRBV4-1 to TRBJ2-2; no reliable D call. Trimming shortened V by 1 base and J by 1 base, and 16 bases separated the two germline ends. Germline CDR1 is MGHRA and CDR2 is YSYEKL. The CDR3 has 18 amino acids.

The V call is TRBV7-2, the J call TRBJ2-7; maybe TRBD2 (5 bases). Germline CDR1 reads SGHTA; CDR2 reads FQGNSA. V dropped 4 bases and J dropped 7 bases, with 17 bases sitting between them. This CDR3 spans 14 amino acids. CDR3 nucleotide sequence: TGTGCCAGCAGCTCTTCGACTACCGTTACGGAGCAGTACTTC. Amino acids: CASSSSTTVTEQYF.

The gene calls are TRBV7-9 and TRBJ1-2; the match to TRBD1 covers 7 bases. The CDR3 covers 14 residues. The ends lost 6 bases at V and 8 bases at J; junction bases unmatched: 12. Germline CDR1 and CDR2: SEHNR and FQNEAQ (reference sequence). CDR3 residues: CASSPRVLGGGYTF. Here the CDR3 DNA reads TGTGCCAGCAGTCCGAGGGTTCTAGGGGGCGGCTACACCTTC. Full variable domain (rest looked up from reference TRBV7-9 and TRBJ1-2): DTGVSQNPRHKITKRGQNVTFRCDPISEHNRLYWYRQTLGQGPEFLTYFQNEAQLEKSRLLSDRFSAERPKGSFSTLEIQRTEQGDSAMYLCASSPRVLGGGYTFGSGTRLTVV.

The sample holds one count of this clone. The chain's CDR3 is CASSLPGQPSFEQFF. The CDR3 DNA follows: TGTGCCAGCAGCTTACCGGGACAACCCTCTTTTGAGCAGTTCTTC. The rearrangement links TRBV7-2 to TRBJ2-1, with TRBD1 as a possible D gene (6 bases). V was trimmed by 2 bases and J by 9 bases, leaving 17 bases between them. The germline gives CDR1 SGHTA, CDR2 FQGNSA. CDR3 length equals 15 residues. The full variable domain, with the rest looked up from reference TRBV7-2 and TRBJ2-1, is GAGVSQSPSNKVTEKGKDVELRCDPISGHTALYWYRQSLGQGLEFLIYFQGNSAPDKSGLPSDRFSAERTGGSVSTLTIQRTQQEDSAVYLCASSLPGQPSFEQFFGPGTRLTVL.

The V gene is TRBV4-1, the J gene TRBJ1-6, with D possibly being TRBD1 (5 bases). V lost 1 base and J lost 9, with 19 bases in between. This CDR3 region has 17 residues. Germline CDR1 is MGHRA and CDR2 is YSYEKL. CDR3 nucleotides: TGCGCCAGCAGCCAAGTGGTTGCGCAGGGTGGGAGTTCACCCCTCCACTTT. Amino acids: CASSQVVAQGGSSPLHF.

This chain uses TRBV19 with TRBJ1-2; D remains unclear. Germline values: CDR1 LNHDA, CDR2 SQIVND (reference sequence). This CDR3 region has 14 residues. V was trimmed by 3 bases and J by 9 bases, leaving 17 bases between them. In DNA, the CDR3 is TGTGCCAGTAGTATTAGTCGGAACAAGGGAAGCTACACCTTC. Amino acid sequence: CASSISRNKGSYTF.

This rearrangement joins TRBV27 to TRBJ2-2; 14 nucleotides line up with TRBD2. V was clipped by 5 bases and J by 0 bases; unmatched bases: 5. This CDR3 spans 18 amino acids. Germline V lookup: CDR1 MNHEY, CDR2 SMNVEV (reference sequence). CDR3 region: CASSTGLAGGPNTGELFF. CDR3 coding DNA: TGTGCCAGCAGTACCGGACTAGCGGGAGGCCCGAACACCGGGGAGCTGTTTTTT.

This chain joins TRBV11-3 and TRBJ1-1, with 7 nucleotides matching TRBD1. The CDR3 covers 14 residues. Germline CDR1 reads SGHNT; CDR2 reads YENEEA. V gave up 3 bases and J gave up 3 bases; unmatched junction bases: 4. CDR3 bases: TGTGCCAGCAGCTTGAGACAGGGCGACACTGAAGCTTTCTTT. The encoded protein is CASSLRQGDTEAFF.

CDR3 sequence reads: CASKTRDWGTDTQYF. The CDR3 nucleotides read TGTGCCAGCAAAACCCGGGACTGGGGCACAGATACGCAGTATTTT. This rearrangement joins TRBV3-1 (or the pseudogene TRBV3-2) to TRBJ2-3, with D possibly matching TRBD2 (6 bases). This CDR3 has 15 residues. Trimming shortened V by 7 bases and J by 1 base, and 15 bases separated the two germline ends. Germline CDR1 LGHDT, CDR2 YNNKEL (reference sequence).

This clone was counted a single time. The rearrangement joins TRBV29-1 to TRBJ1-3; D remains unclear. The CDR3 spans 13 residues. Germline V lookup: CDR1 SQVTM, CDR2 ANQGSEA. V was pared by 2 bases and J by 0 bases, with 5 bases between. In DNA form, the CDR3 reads TGCAGCGTTGAACAGAACTCTGGAAACACCATATATTTT. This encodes CSVEQNSGNTIYF.